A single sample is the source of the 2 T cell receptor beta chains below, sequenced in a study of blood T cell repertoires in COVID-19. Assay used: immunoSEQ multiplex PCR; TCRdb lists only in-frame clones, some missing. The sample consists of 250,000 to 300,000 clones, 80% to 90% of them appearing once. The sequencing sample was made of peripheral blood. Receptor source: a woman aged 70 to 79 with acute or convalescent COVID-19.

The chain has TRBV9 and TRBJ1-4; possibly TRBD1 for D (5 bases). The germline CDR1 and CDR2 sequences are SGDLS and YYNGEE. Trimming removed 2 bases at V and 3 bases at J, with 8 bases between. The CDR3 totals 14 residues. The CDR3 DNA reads TGTGCCAGCAGCGTGGGGCAGCCTAATGAAAAACTGTTTTTT. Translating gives CASSVGQPNEKLFF.

CDR3 bases: TGTGCCACCAGTGTCGAAAGAGGTGAGCAGTTCTTC. As protein: CATSVERGEQFF. The chain employs TRBV24-1 and TRBJ2-1; D not resolved. CDR3 length: 12 residues. V was clipped by 5 bases and J by 9 bases, with 10 bases between them. The germline CDR1 and CDR2 sequences are KGHDR and SFDVKD.